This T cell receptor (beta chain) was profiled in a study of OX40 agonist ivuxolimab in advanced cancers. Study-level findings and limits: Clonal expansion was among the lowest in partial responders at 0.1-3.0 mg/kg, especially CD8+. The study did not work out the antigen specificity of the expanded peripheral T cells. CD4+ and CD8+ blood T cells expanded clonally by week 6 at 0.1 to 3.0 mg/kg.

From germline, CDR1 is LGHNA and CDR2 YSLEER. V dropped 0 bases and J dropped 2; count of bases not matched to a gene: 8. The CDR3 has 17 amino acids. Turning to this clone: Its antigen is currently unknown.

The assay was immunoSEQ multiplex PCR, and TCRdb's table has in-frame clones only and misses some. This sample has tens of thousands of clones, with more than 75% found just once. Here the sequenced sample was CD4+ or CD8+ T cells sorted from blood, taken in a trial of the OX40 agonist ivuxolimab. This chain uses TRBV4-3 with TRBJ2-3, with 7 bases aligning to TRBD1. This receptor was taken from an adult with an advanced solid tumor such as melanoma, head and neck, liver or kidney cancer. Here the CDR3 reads CASSQDLGTALTDTQYF. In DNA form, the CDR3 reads TGCGCCAGCAGCCAAGATCTAGGGACAGCTCTCACAGATACGCAGTATTTT.